These T cell receptor beta chains were read from a single sample in a study of PD-1 blockade in classical Hodgkin lymphoma. Data came from immunoSEQ multiplex PCR; TCRdb stores just in-frame clones and leaves some out. The sample consists of 25,000 to 30,000 clones, roughly 82% of them appearing once. The source was peripheral blood mononuclear cells (PBMCs), collected before the fourth cycle of nivolumab. Receptor source: a human donor with classical Hodgkin lymphoma. Both conserved end residues are part of each CDR3. The order of the fields is D gene, clone size, J gene, V gene, CDR3 DNA, CDR3 protein. The D gene is left open where the match is weak. Some rows have no size entry. The others give once, few or many, or a class for an expanded clone.

TRBD1 . TRBJ2-2 TRBV5-1 TGCGCCAGCAAGCTAGGGACAGCGAACACCGGGGAGCTGTTTTTT CASKLGTANTGELFF
. . TRBJ2-2 TRBV6-5 TGTGCCAGCAGTCTCGGGACTGTGAACACCGGGGAGCTGTTTTTT CASSLGTVNTGELFF
TRBD1 . TRBJ2-7 TRBV7-2 TGTGCCAGCAGCCGTACCCGACAGGGGACCGGCTACGAGCAGTACTTC CASSRTRQGTGYEQYF
. . TRBJ1-2 TRBV19 TGTGCCAGTAGTATGTTGGGTAACTATGGCTACACCTTC CASSMLGNYGYTF
. few TRBJ2-7 TRBV28 TGTGCCAGCAGTTCCAGGGGTTACGAGCAGTACTTC CASSSRGYEQYF
. . TRBJ2-3 TRBV11-2 TGTGCCCGCAGCTTAAGGGGTTCTAGCACAGATACGCAGTATTTT CARSLRGSSTDTQYF
. . TRBJ2-1 TRBV29-1 TGCAGCGTAGGAGTTGAGCAGTTCTTC CSVGVEQFF
. once TRBJ2-5 TRBV19 TGTGCCAGTACCGAATCGGGCTCGTACCAAGAGACCCAGTACTTC CASTESGSYQETQYF
. . TRBJ2-3 TRBV5-1 TGCGCCAGCAGCCGGAGCGACCGGGGGTCGACAGATACGCAGTATTTT CASSRSDRGSTDTQYF
. . TRBJ2-3 TRBV19 TGTGCCAGTAGTATACAGCCCGCGAGCACAGATACGCAGTATTTT CASSIQPASTDTQYF
. . TRBJ1-5 TRBV29-1 TGCAGCGTTGGGGGGGTCAGCAATCAGCCCCAGCATTTT CSVGGVSNQPQHF
. . TRBJ1-6 TRBV5-6 TGTGCCAGCAGCTTTGAGAGCTCCTATAATTCACCCCTCCACTTT CASSFESSYNSPLHF
TRBD2 . TRBJ2-7 TRBV4-1 TGCGCCAGCAGCCAACCGACCAGGGAGGGGTACGAGCAGTACTTC CASSQPTREGYEQYF
. . TRBJ2-7 TRBV7-9 TGTGCCAGCAGCTTATTCGCAAACTACGAGCAGTACTTC CASSLFANYEQYF
TRBD2 . TRBJ2-3 TRBV7-3 TGTGCCAGCAGCTTAAACGGACTAGACCACGCCACAGATACGCAGTATTTT CASSLNGLDHATDTQYF
. . TRBJ1-2 TRBV9 TGTGCCAGCAGCGTAGGGGGTTCGGATGGCTACACCTTC CASSVGGSDGYTF
. . TRBJ1-1 TRBV7-2 TGTGCCAGCAGCTTTACGGGGGGGCAAGCTTTCTTT CASSFTGGQAFF
. . TRBJ1-2 TRBV7-6 TGTGCCAGCAGCTCCCCTAACTATGGCTACACCTTC CASSSPNYGYTF
. . TRBJ1-4 TRBV23-1 TGCGCCAGCAGTCATCACAGGTTCCCTAAGGAAAAACTGTTTTTT CASSHHRFPKEKLFF
. . TRBJ2-3 TRBV6-4 TGTGCCAGCAGTAGAAGAGGGGGCACAGATACGCAGTATTTT CASSRRGGTDTQYF
. . TRBJ2-7 TRBV28 TGTGCCAGCAGTTCTCAGGGGCCCCACCTCTACGAGCAGTACTTC CASSSQGPHLYEQYF
TRBD2 . TRBJ2-5 TRBV29-1 TGCAGCGTTGATGGACTAGCGGGGAGTCAAGAGACCCAGTACTTC CSVDGLAGSQETQYF
. . TRBJ1-1 TRBV5-4 TGTGCCAGCAGCTTCCCGGGGGAGGTGAACACTGAAGCTTTCTTT CASSFPGEVNTEAFF
. . TRBJ2-1 TRBV21-1 TGTGCCAGCAGCACCCGGCGCCCGGGACAGGGGCTTCCAAACATCTCCTACAATGAGCAGTTCTTC CASSTRRPGQGLPNISYNEQFF
TRBD1 . TRBJ1-2 TRBV6-4 TGTGCCAGCAGTGCAGGGGGGCTCGCCGGCTACACCTTC CASSAGGLAGYTF
. . TRBJ2-1 TRBV19 TGTGCCAGTAGTCCCCTTGGAAGGGCCCATGAGCAGTTCTTC CASSPLGRAHEQFF
TRBD1 . TRBJ1-2 TRBV4-1 TGCGCCAGCAGTTTTACAGGGGGCGGGGGTGGCTACACCTTC CASSFTGGGGGYTF
. . TRBJ2-7 TRBV27 TGTGCCAGCTTTGGGGGGCCCTACGAGCAGTACTTC CASFGGPYEQYF
TRBD2 . TRBJ2-1 TRBV4-1 TGCGCCAGCAGCCTCGGACTAGCGGGGGGGTGGGAGCAGTTCTTC CASSLGLAGGWEQFF
. . TRBJ2-5 TRBV15 TGTGCCACCAGCAGGCTTTCCTTGTCGGAAGAGACCCAGTACTTC CATSRLSLSEETQYF
TRBD2 . TRBJ2-5 TRBV6-9 TGTGCCAGCAGATCTAGCGGGGGGATGCAAGAGACCCAGTACTTC CASRSSGGMQETQYF
TRBD1 . TRBJ2-3 TRBV5-6 TGTGCCAGCAGCGCTGGGACAGGGACTAGCACAGATACGCAGTATTTT CASSAGTGTSTDTQYF
. . TRBJ1-1 TRBV5-6 TGTGCCAGCAGCTACGGGGGGGGCACTGAAGCTTTCTTT CASSYGGGTEAFF
. . TRBJ2-7 TRBV6-5 TGTGCCAGCAGTTCGGGCCTCCGGGAGCAGTACTTC CASSSGLREQYF
. . TRBJ2-1 TRBV5-6 TGTGCCAGCAGCTTGGACAATGAGCAGTTCTTC CASSLDNEQFF
TRBD1 . TRBJ1-1 TRBV19 TGTGCCAGTAGCCTGGACAGGGCCACTGAAGCTTTCTTT CASSLDRATEAFF
TRBD1 . TRBJ2-3 TRBV7-9 TGTGCCAGCAGCAACCGGGACAGACCGCACCCAGATACGCAGTATTTT CASSNRDRPHPDTQYF
. . TRBJ2-3 TRBV15 TGTGCCACCACCAGGGGGGGGGTCACAGATACGCAGTATTTT CATTRGGVTDTQYF
. . TRBJ2-1 TRBV27 TGTGCCAGCATCCCCTTTAGGTCGAATGAGCAGTTCTTC CASIPFRSNEQFF
. . TRBJ2-7 TRBV19 TGTGCCAGTAGTCCGAGACCGGTACCTAACTACGAGCAGTACTTC CASSPRPVPNYEQYF
TRBD1 . TRBJ2-7 TRBV5-6 TGTGCCAGCAGCTCGGACAGGGCGTATTACGAGCAGTACTTC CASSSDRAYYEQYF
. . TRBJ2-5 TRBV10-3 TGTGCCATCAGTGCGAACGTGGGAGAGACCCAGTACTTC CAISANVGETQYF
. once TRBJ1-2 TRBV5-1 TGCGCCAGCAGCTTATTTCCACTGACAGGAGAGTACGATGGCTACACCTTC CASSLFPLTGEYDGYTF
. once TRBJ1-2 TRBV11-2 TGTGCCAGCAGCCAGCTGTCAGGGCCCCTTCGTGGCTATGGCTACACCTTC CASSQLSGPLRGYGYTF
TRBD2 . TRBJ2-7 TRBV5-1 TGCGCCAGCAGCCACCGCGTTTCCCTAGCGGAAAGAGAGCAGTACTTC CASSHRVSLAEREQYF
TRBD2 . TRBJ2-7 TRBV19 TGTGCCAGTAGCCCTGAGCGGGGGGGCTTCTACGAGCAGTACTTC CASSPERGGFYEQYF
. . TRBJ1-5 TRBV28 TGTGCCAGCAGAACTGTGGGGAGTAAGAATCAGCCCCAGCATTTT CASRTVGSKNQPQHF
TRBD1 . TRBJ2-7 TRBV6-1 TGTGCCAGCTCGGTCATGGGGACAGGACTCTACGAGCAGTACTTC CASSVMGTGLYEQYF
. . TRBJ1-4 TRBV30 TGTGCCTGGAGCGATGAAAAACTGTTTTTT CAWSDEKLFF
. . TRBJ2-5 TRBV18 TGTGCCAGCTCACCAGAAACCAAAGGGACCCAGTACTTC CASSPETKGTQYF
TRBD1 . TRBJ2-1 TRBV19 TGTGCCAGTAGTCCTAAGGACAGGGGCAATGAGCAGTTCTTC CASSPKDRGNEQFF
. once TRBJ1-1 TRBV19 TGTGCCAGTAGTATAGTCGTGACCGGGGGGTATCGGGAGAAGACTGAAGCTTTCTTT CASSIVVTGGYREKTEAFF
TRBD1 once TRBJ1-4 TRBV5-1 TGCGCCAGCAGCTTGGGGCAGGGGGAAGAAAAACTGTTTTTT CASSLGQGEEKLFF
. once TRBJ1-1 TRBV29-1 TGCAGCGTTTTGGAAGGGGTCGTCGGCACTGAAGCTTTCTTT CSVLEGVVGTEAFF
. . TRBJ2-1 TRBV7-9 TGTGCCAGCAGCATCCGAGGGGCGAGGGATGAGCAGTTCTTC CASSIRGARDEQFF
. . TRBJ2-7 TRBV6-6 TGTGCCAGCAGTTATCGACTCCGATTATACGAGCAGTACTTC CASSYRLRLYEQYF
TRBD2 . TRBJ2-7 TRBV27 TGTGCCAGCAGGATTAGGGGTGGTTCGGGACTAGCGGGGGCTAAGTCCTACGAGCAGTACTTC CASRIRGGSGLAGAKSYEQYF